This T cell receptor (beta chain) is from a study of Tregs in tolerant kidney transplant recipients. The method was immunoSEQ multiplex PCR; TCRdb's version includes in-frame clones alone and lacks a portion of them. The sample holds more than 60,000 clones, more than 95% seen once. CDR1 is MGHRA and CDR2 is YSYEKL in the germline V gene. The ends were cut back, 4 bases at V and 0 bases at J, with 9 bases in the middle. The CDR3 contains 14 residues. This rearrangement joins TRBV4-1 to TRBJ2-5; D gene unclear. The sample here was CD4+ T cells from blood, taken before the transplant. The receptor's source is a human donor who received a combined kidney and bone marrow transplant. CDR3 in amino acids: CASSLGPYQETQYF. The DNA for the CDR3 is TGCGCCAGCAGCCTTGGGCCGTACCAAGAGACCCAGTACTTC.